This T cell receptor beta chain was sequenced for a study of T cell changes during pregnancy in multiple sclerosis (dated by TCRdb to between 2017 and 2020). Background for the entire study: The study examined how the T cell repertoire changed over the course of pregnancy in women with multiple sclerosis.

Remarks on this clone: Its cognate antigen has yet to be identified. Base quality data are lacking; no much larger clone is found one base away.

The receptor library was made with the immunoSEQ multiplex PCR assay. TCRdb obtained this table from immuneACCESS and retained in-frame rearrangements with V and J assigned. These tables miss some clones; where compared with another copy, unresolved V genes account for less than half of the shortfall, and the remainder is unexplained. The sample contains 20,000 to 25,000 clones, about nine tenths of them found a single time. Of the sample, 6.5% to 9.5% is held by the ten largest clones. The CDR3 covers 11 residues, taking in both the cysteine and the phenylalanine. Solely the CDR3 DNA is kept, with 33 bases framed from the first base. For CDR1 and CDR2, the germline V gene lists SNHLY and FYNNEI. V is shortened by 7 bases, J by 4 bases, and the region joining them spans 8 bases.

This sequence uses TRBV2 and TRBJ2-7; D gene: possibly TRBD2, on 6 matching bases. The source was CD8+ T cells from peripheral blood mononuclear cells, collected in the first trimester of pregnancy. The receptor was isolated from a female donor in good health, enrolled as a control in a pregnancy study. The sequence in DNA is TGTGCCAGCACGGACTATTACGAGCAGTACTTC. It encodes CASTDYYEQYF.